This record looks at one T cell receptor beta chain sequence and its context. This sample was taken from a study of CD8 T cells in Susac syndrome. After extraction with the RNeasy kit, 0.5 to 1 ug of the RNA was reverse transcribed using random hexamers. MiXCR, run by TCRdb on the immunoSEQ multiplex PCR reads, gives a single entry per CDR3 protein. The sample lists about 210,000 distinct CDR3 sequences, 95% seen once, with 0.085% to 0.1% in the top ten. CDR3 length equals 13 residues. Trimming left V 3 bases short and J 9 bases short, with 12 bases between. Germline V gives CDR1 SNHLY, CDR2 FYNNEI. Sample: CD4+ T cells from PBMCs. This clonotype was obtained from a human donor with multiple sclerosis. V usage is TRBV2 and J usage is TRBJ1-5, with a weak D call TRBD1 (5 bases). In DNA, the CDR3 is TGTGCCAGCAGTGACAGGGATAAGTTGCCCCAGCATTTT. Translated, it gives CASSDRDKLPQHF.